One and the same sample provided the 7 T cell receptor beta chains below, sequenced in a study of cytomegalovirus exposure and HLA in healthy donors. With 60 Vbeta and 13 Jbeta primers, the PCR was carried out. TCRdb's copy holds only in-frame clones and misses some; the assay was immunoSEQ multiplex PCR. The table has 110,000 or so clones, around 77% seen once. Source material: PBMCs. These receptors came from a woman between 40 and 55 years old in good health and CMV-seropositive.

The chain links TRBV29-1 to TRBJ2-7, with TRBD1 identical over 10 bases. The length of the CDR3 is 15 residues. V was pared by 6 bases and J by 7 bases, with 15 bases of the junction left unmatched. CDR1 is SQVTM and CDR2 is ANQGSEA in the germline V gene. The CDR3 bases are TGCAGCGTCCGTTGGGAGGACAGGGGGATTGGGGAGCAGTACTTC. It specifies CSVRWEDRGIGEQYF.

This sequence joins TRBV10-3 and TRBJ2-7; 9 nucleotides match TRBD1. The CDR3 is 16 amino acids. Germline CDR1 reads ENHRY; CDR2 reads SYGVKD. V dropped 10 bases and J dropped 5; count of bases not matched to a gene: 18. The CDR3 DNA reads as TGTGCCACGTCCCAAACTCCGGGACAGGGACCCAACGAGCAGTACTTC. Protein sequence: CATSQTPGQGPNEQYF.

Concerning this clone itself: The junction differs from germline at one of its ends, possibly a read error. The rearrangement uses TRBV7-9 and TRBJ1-1; D is unresolved. This CDR3 spans 14 amino acids. The germline V gene encodes CDR1 SEHNR and CDR2 FQNEAQ (reference sequence). This CDR3 reads CSSSYSPRLREAFF. The CDR3 region has the DNA TGTTCCAGCAGCTACTCCCCCAGACTTCGTGAAGCTTTCTTT.

The chain carries TRBV18 and TRBJ2-7, with a possible D match to TRBD1 (5 bases). The CDR3 runs to 16 residues. V dropped 0 bases and J dropped 0 bases, with 12 bases sitting between them. Germline CDR1 KGHSH, CDR2 LQKENI. The CDR3 sequence is CASSPPHRTPSYEQYF. CDR3 DNA: TGTGCCAGCTCACCACCTCACAGGACCCCCTCCTACGAGCAGTACTTC.

The chain carries TRBV6-1 and TRBJ2-5; TRBD2 matches 9 bases. Germline trimming cut 5 bases from V and 2 bases from J; bases unmatched to any gene: 6. The CDR3 is made up of 15 amino acids. CDR1 and CDR2 (germline): MNHNS, SASEGT. CDR3 region: CASSPLAGLQETQYF. Written as DNA, the CDR3 is TGTGCCAGCAGTCCCCTAGCGGGGCTACAAGAGACCCAGTACTTC.

The genes are TRBV29-1 and TRBJ1-2; D is ambiguous. This CDR3 has 12 residues. Germline values: CDR1 SQVTM, CDR2 ANQGSEA. Trimming shortened V by 7 bases and J by 0 bases, and 9 bases separated the two germline ends. The CDR3: CSAGAANYGYTF. In DNA, the CDR3 is TGCAGCGCGGGAGCAGCTAACTATGGCTACACCTTC.

This clone occurred once. The rearrangement links TRBV7-8 to TRBJ1-1; D unresolved. Trimming stripped 8 bases from V and 0 bases from J, with 10 bases between. Germline lookup yields CDR1 SGHVS and CDR2 FQNEAQ. CDR3 length: 13 residues. As DNA, the CDR3 is TGTGCCAGCCGGCGGCAGATGAACACTGAAGCTTTCTTT. This codes for CASRRQMNTEAFF.